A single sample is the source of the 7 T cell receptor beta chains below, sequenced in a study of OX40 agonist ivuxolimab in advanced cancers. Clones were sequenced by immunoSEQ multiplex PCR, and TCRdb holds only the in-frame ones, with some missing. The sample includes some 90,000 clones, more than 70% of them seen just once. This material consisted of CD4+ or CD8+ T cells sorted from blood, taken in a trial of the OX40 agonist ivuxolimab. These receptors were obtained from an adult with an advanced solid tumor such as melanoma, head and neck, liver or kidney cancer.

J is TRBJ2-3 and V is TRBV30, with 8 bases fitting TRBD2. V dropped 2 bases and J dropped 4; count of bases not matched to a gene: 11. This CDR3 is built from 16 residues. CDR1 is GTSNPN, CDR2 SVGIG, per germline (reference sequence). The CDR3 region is CAWSQPSGSFADTQYF. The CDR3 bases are TGTGCCTGGAGTCAACCTAGCGGGTCCTTCGCAGATACGCAGTATTTT.

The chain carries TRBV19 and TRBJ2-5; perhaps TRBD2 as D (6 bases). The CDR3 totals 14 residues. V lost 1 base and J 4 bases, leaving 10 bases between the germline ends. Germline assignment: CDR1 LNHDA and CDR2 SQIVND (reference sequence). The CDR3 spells CASSIGAGGETQYF. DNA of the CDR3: TGTGCCAGTAGTATAGGAGCCGGGGGAGAGACCCAGTACTTC.

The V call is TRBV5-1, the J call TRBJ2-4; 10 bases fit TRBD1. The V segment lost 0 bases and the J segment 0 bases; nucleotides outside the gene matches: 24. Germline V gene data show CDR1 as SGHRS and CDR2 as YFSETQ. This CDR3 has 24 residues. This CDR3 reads CASSLGRGDRGQVGGLLAKNIQYF. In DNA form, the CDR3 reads TGCGCCAGCAGCTTGGGCCGGGGGGACAGGGGCCAGGTCGGCGGACTCCTAGCCAAAAACATTCAGTACTTC. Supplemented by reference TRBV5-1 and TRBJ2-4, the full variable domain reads KAGVTQTPRYLIKTRGQQVTLSCSPISGHRSVSWYQQTPGQGLQFLFEYFSETQRNKGNFPGRFSGRQFSNSRSEMNVSTLELGDSALYLCASSLGRGDRGQVGGLLAKNIQYFGAGTRLSVL.

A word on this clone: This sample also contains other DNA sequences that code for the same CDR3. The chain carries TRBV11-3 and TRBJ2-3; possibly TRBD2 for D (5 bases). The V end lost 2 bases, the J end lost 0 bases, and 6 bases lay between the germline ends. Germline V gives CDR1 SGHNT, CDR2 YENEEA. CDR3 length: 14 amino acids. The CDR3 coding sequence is TGTGCCAGCAGCTTACGAGGGAGCACAGATACGCAGTATTTT. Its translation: CASSLRGSTDTQYF.

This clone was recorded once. The CDR3 sequence: CASSQGGLTSGSKSEQFF. The DNA of the CDR3 is TGCGCCAGCAGCCAAGGGGGACTAACCAGCGGGAGTAAATCAGAGCAGTTCTTC. The J gene is TRBJ2-1, the V gene TRBV4-3; 8 bases agree with TRBD2. V gave up 1 base and J gave up 10 bases; unmatched junction bases: 18. CDR1 is LGHNA, CDR2 YSLEER, per germline. This CDR3 contains 18 residues.

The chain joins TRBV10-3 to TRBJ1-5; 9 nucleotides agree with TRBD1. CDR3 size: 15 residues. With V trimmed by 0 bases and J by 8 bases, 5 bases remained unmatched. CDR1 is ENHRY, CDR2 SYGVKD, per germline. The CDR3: CAISESGQGREPQHF. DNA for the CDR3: TGTGCCATCAGTGAGTCGGGACAGGGAAGGGAGCCCCAGCATTTT.

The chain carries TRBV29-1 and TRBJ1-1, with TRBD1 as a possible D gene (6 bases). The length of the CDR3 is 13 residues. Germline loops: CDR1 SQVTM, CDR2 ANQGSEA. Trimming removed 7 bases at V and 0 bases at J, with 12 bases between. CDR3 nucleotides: TGCAGCGCTTCCACAGGGATGAACACTGAAGCTTTCTTT. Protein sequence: CSASTGMNTEAFF.